The source of this T cell receptor beta chain is a study of cytomegalovirus exposure and HLA in healthy donors. Method: immunoSEQ multiplex PCR; TCRdb's copy keeps in-frame clones and lacks some. Of some 79,000 clones listed, around 94% are singletons. Study observations and caveats: Specificity of three CMV-associated chains for CMV antigens was verified in vitro.

The donors were members of the approximately 120-subject validation cohort (separate from the approximately 650-subject first cohort). Trimming removed 2 bases from V and 5 bases from J, with 17 bases in between. CDR1 MDHEN and CDR2 SYDVKM come from the germline V gene. The CDR3 loop spans 16 amino acids. With respect to this clone: Antigen: not known.

J is TRBJ2-3 and V is TRBV28, with D possibly matching TRBD1 (5 bases). Sequenced sample: PBMCs. The source of this sequence is a woman aged 18-29 years in good health and CMV-seropositive. Here the CDR3 DNA reads TGTGCCAGCAGTTTACCCCCCGGCCCCAGGGAAGATACGCAGTATTTT. Translating it yields CASSLPPGPREDTQYF.